Presented here are 5 T cell receptor beta chains from one specimen sequenced in a study of blood T cell repertoires in COVID-19 (dated by TCRdb to about 2020). The library was built by means of the immunoSEQ multiplex PCR assay. TCRdb's version of the immuneACCESS table is confined to in-frame rearrangements and falls short of the full clone set. An unresolved V gene accounts for under half of the shortfall where checked; the remainder is of unknown origin. For this sample there are under 100,000 clones; just under 80% appear just once. Approximately 40% of the sample is held by the ten biggest clonotypes. The sequenced sample consisted of peripheral blood. Receptors originate from a man aged 55 to 70 with COVID-19, enrolled during active disease.

This clone has just one count. V is TRBV6-5 and J is TRBJ1-1; D is unresolved. CDR1 MNHEY and CDR2 SVGAGI come from the germline V gene. The ends were cut back, 7 bases at V and 5 bases at J, with 17 bases in the middle. The CDR3 sequence is 14 residues long. This CDR3 is CASTAPVLRTEAFF. DNA of the CDR3: TGTGCCAGCACCGCCCCCGTCCTGCGTACTGAAGCTTTCTTT.

This chain connects TRBV5-4 to TRBJ2-7; no definite D call. Trimming took 1 base from V and 0 from J, leaving 11 bases between them. Germline V lookup: CDR1 SGHNT, CDR2 YYREEE (reference sequence). The CDR3 has 15 amino acids. CDR3 coding DNA: TGTGCCAGCAGCTTGCCCCGAGTTGGCTCCTACGAGCAGTACTTC. Amino acids: CASSLPRVGSYEQYF.

This rearrangement joins TRBV2 to TRBJ2-4; 7 bases are shared with TRBD1. The CDR3 runs to 12 residues. The germline V gene encodes CDR1 SNHLY and CDR2 FYNNEI. The V and J ends lost 9 bases and 3 bases, in that order; junction bases with no gene match: 2. The CDR3 DNA follows: TGTGCCAGACAGGGGTTCAAAAACATTCAGTACTTC. Translating gives CARQGFKNIQYF.

The DNA for the CDR3 is TGTGCCAGCAGACTAGGGGAGCGGGGGGGCTCCTCGGGGCAGTTCTTC. Its protein is CASRLGERGGSSGQFF. V gene TRBV11-2 combines with J gene TRBJ2-1; 10 nucleotides match TRBD2. The length of the CDR3 is 16 residues. J lost 12 bases, V lost 6 bases, and 17 bases had no gene match. Germline V gene lookup returns CDR1 SGHAT and CDR2 FQNNGV.

Here the CDR3 reads CASSITTGNTYEQYF. Written as DNA, the CDR3 is TGTGCCAGTAGTATAACGACAGGGAATACCTACGAGCAGTACTTC. The V gene is TRBV19, the J gene TRBJ2-7, with 7 nucleotides matching TRBD1. The CDR3 is 15 amino acids. Germline CDR1 reads LNHDA; CDR2 reads SQIVND (reference sequence). Unmatched junction bases numbered 6, after V lost 2 bases and J lost 2 bases.